These 15 T cell receptor beta chains were sequenced from one sample in a study of Graves' ophthalmopathy and Graves' hyperthyroidism. Amplification targeted the TCR beta CDR3 regions, with RNA transcripts as the source material. Scientists carried out first-round RT-PCR using HTBI primers and then a second-round multiplex PCR. One entry per CDR3 protein results from TCRdb running MiXCR on the multiplex PCR reads. Among approximately 480,000 distinct CDR3 sequences listed, about 15% were seen once. Sequences were obtained from blood. These receptor sequences come from a woman in her 30s with Graves' ophthalmopathy.

This clonotype was counted at least ten times. The gene calls are TRBV6-5 and TRBJ1-1; 10 bases fit TRBD1. Trimming at V came to 6 bases and at J to 10 bases, leaving 2 bases not matched to a gene. Germline values: CDR1 MNHEY, CDR2 SVGAGI. The CDR3 has 11 amino acids. Here the CDR3 DNA reads TGTGCCAGCAGAGGACAGGGGGGAGCTTTCTTT. Its protein product is CASRGQGGAFF.

This clonotype occurred many times. This chain uses TRBV12-3 or TRBV12-4 with TRBJ2-2, with 8 bases matching TRBD2. V was pared by 5 bases and J by 8 bases, with 10 bases of the junction left unmatched. CDR3 length equals 15 residues. The CDR3, as DNA: TGTGCCAGCAGTAGGCCGGGAGGGCTAGCTGGGGAGCTGTTTTTT. It encodes CASSRPGGLAGELFF.

The sample holds a few counts of this clonotype. V gene TRBV6-1 combines with J gene TRBJ2-5, with unresolved D. V lost 4 bases and J lost 1, with 7 bases in between. The germline V gene encodes CDR1 MNHNS and CDR2 SASEGT. The CDR3 is 13 amino acids. The CDR3 nucleotides are TGTGCCAGCAGTGGCCCCACCCAAGAGACCCAGTACTTC. It translates to CASSGPTQETQYF.

In this sample, this clonotype turned up many times. CDR3 in amino acids: CASSDRDRDSGANVLTF. CDR3 in DNA: TGTGCCAGCAGTGACCGGGACAGGGACTCCGGGGCCAACGTCCTGACTTTC. The rearrangement joins TRBV6-4 to TRBJ2-6, with 9 positions matching TRBD1. The length of the CDR3 is 17 residues. The germline CDR1 and CDR2 sequences are MRHNA and SNTAGT. V shed 2 bases, J shed 4 bases, and the junction held 6 bases outside the gene matches.

This chain uses TRBV28 with TRBJ1-5; tentatively, D is TRBD1 (6 bases). Germline V gene sequence: CDR1 MDHEN, CDR2 SYDVKM. V shed 5 bases and J shed 0 bases, with 17 bases lying between them. CDR3 length: 17 amino acids. The chain's CDR3 is CASSPGQRAYSNQPQHF. CDR3 in DNA: TGTGCCAGCAGTCCAGGACAGCGAGCTTATAGCAATCAGCCCCAGCATTTT.

This clonotype was counted at least ten times. The chain employs TRBV6-5 and TRBJ2-2, with D hard to call. In germline, CDR1 is MNHEY, CDR2 SVGAGI. The CDR3 sequence is 15 residues long. V was clipped by 2 bases and J by 1 base, with 8 bases between them. CDR3 nucleotide sequence: TGTGCCAGCAGTTACAGCCAGGAGAACACCGGGGAGCTGTTTTTT. Translated: CASSYSQENTGELFF.

Ten or more counts support this clonotype. The rearrangement joins TRBV11-3 to TRBJ2-4, with D uncertain. In germline, CDR1 is SGHNT, CDR2 YENEEA. The CDR3 consists of 13 residues. Deletions cut 1 base from V and 8 bases from J, with 9 bases between. The CDR3 region has the DNA TGTGCCAGCAGCTTAGGCAGACGGGACATTCAGTACTTC. Its translation is CASSLGRRDIQYF.

This clonotype was detected ten times or more. The chain combines TRBV6-1 with TRBJ1-1; tentative D call: TRBD1 (5 bases). Germline V gene sequence: CDR1 MNHNS, CDR2 SASEGT. The CDR3 totals 15 residues. The germline V and J ends were trimmed by 4 bases and 4 bases, with 16 bases remaining between them. The CDR3 region is CASSGGLPDPTEAFF. The CDR3 DNA sequence: TGTGCCAGCAGTGGGGGACTCCCCGACCCCACTGAAGCTTTCTTT.

At least ten counts were recorded for this clonotype. The chain combines TRBV12-3 or TRBV12-4 with TRBJ1-2; unclear D gene. Trimming stripped 5 bases from V and 1 base from J, with 17 bases between. The CDR3 is 16 amino acids. The DNA for the CDR3 is TGTGCCAGCAGTCCCGGACGGCGCACCATTAACTATGGCTACACCTTC. It translates to CASSPGRRTINYGYTF.

This clonotype was observed many times. Its ends do not fully match the called genes, so a read error is possible. CDR3 in amino acids: CASSDVDSGSVDQETQYF. CDR3 sequence (DNA): TGTGCCAGCAGTGACGTAGACTCAGGGTCCGTCGACCAAGAGACCCAGTACTTC. The chain uses TRBV10-3 and TRBJ2-5, with a tentative D call TRBD1 (5 bases). The CDR3 is 18 residues long. Germline V gene data show CDR1 as ENHRY and CDR2 as SYGVKD.

This clonotype was seen many times. DNA for the CDR3: TGCAGCGTGAGGGGAGGGTACCAAGAGACCCAGTACTTC. This codes for CSVRGGYQETQYF. This chain uses TRBV29-1 with TRBJ2-5, with 7 bases fitting TRBD2. The CDR3 is 13 residues long. With 6 bases clipped from V and 0 bases from J, the junction kept 4 bases outside the gene matches. Germline V gene lookup returns CDR1 SQVTM and CDR2 ANQGSEA.

Regarding this clonotype: Possible read error: a much larger clone is one base away. This rearrangement joins TRBV6-1 to TRBJ2-7; possibly TRBD2 for D (6 bases). V lost 8 bases to trimming and J lost 4 bases, with 21 bases between them. This CDR3 region has 15 residues. Germline CDR1 and CDR2: MNHNS and SASEGT. The CDR3 is CASGTRRGAGYEQYF. In nucleotides, the CDR3 is TGTGCCAGCGGAACCCGGAGGGGCGCTGGGTACGAGCAGTACTTC.

The table lists this clonotype with many counts. The gene calls are TRBV9 and TRBJ2-7; 7 bases are shared with TRBD2. CDR1 is SGDLS and CDR2 is YYNGEE in the germline V gene. The CDR3 spans 15 residues. V shed 4 bases, J shed 5 bases, and the junction held 12 bases outside the gene matches. CDR3 bases: TGTGCCAGCAGCCCTTTCGGGGGAGGGCCCCACGAGCAGTACTTC. Translation gives CASSPFGGGPHEQYF.

This clonotype was seen at least ten times. This chain connects TRBV28 to TRBJ2-7; possibly TRBD2 for D (6 bases). The CDR3 consists of 15 residues. Trimming stripped 5 bases from V and 7 bases from J, with 21 bases between. CDR1 is MDHEN and CDR2 is SYDVKM in the germline V gene. CDR3 bases: TGTGCCAGCAGTACCCTAGCGCGGGCCGAAGGAGAGCAGTACTTC. Translating it yields CASSTLARAEGEQYF.

This clonotype has at least ten counts. The chain is built from TRBV15 and TRBJ2-2, with D tentatively TRBD2 (5 bases). The germline V gene encodes CDR1 LNHNV and CDR2 YYDKDF (reference sequence). This CDR3 has 16 amino acids. Trimming stripped 1 base from V and 0 bases from J, with 9 bases between. The CDR3 nucleotides read TGTGCCACCAGCAGAGGGGAGAGCCCGAACACCGGGGAGCTGTTTTTT. It translates to CATSRGESPNTGELFF.